This is a list of T cell receptor beta chains from one sample in a study of T-cell reconstitution after alpha-beta-depleted transplantation in children. Using its own MiXCR run on the PCR reads, TCRdb lists one record per CDR3 protein. The table lists 200,000 or so distinct CDR3 sequences, around 9.2% of them singletons. Material: PBMCs, mostly from graft donor cells, obtained 360 days after TCRalphabeta/CD19-depleted stem cell transplant. These receptors all come from a male patient between 2 and 15 years old who had a stem cell transplant for acute myeloid leukemia, so the T cells may come from the graft donor. CDR3s include the opening cysteine and the closing phenylalanine or tryptophan. Fields, in order: V gene, clone size, J gene, D gene, CDR3 protein. A D gene is named only where the DNA matches it firmly. Part of the rows lack a size; the others show once, few, many or a class for expanded clones.

TRBV20-1	many	TRBJ2-7	TRBD1	CSARDTDRDPYEQYF
TRBV7-3	.	TRBJ2-3	.	CASSRTGPKEISGTDTQYF
TRBV10-3	few	TRBJ2-3	.	CAIAQGGGQPDTQYF
TRBV7-9	many	TRBJ2-3	.	CASSFPGEKGTDTQYF
TRBV5-1	.	TRBJ2-7	.	CASSLVPGKDEQYF
TRBV19	few	TRBJ2-1	.	CASHSGAGNEQFF
TRBV4-1	few	TRBJ1-1	.	CASSQEGAVGGDTEAFF
TRBV7-6	many	TRBJ2-3	.	CASSLEGGPAGNTQYF
TRBV20-1	few	TRBJ2-5	.	CSAPGQRHQETQYF
TRBV5-1	.	TRBJ1-3	.	CASSFEGSGNTIYF
TRBV5-1	.	TRBJ2-3	.	CASSLSVAGTDTQYF
TRBV5-6	many	TRBJ2-3	.	CASTMTRSRIDTQYF
TRBV20-1	many	TRBJ2-5	.	CSAREQETQYF
TRBV20-1	.	TRBJ2-4	TRBD1	CSARGQGPDIQYF
TRBV7-2	many	TRBJ1-1	.	CASSFVWPNTEAFF
TRBV29-1	.	TRBJ2-1	.	CSGTGSPHSIDEQFF
TRBV10-3	.	TRBJ1-1	.	CAVAGTANTEAFF
TRBV14	many	TRBJ2-1	TRBD2	CASSTPSSGAYNEQFF
TRBV7-3	.	TRBJ2-2	.	CASSPGGRTGELFF